Here is one T cell receptor beta chain with its context. No antigen is known for it. Generated by immunoSEQ multiplex PCR, the TCRdb table keeps only in-frame clones and is missing some. The sample has under 50,000 clones; roughly 93% are singletons. The CDR3 is made up of 13 amino acids. CDR1 MNHNS and CDR2 SASEGT come from the germline V gene. The germline V and J ends were trimmed by 1 base and 3 bases, with 6 bases remaining between them. These data come from a study of graft-versus-host responses after intestinal transplantation. Study in general: Each of the recipients got a multivisceral, liver-intestinal, or isolated intestinal transplant. Uniformly, recipients were administered anti-thymocyte globulin induction with subsequent tacrolimus and steroids for around 3 years.

Study observations and caveats: GvH clones surfaced in recipient marrow, some emerging earlier in ileum or blood. Subjects displaying graft-donor T cell macrochimerism possessed elevated graft-versus-host to host-versus-graft clonal ratios inside allografts.

This chain uses TRBV6-1 with TRBJ2-5; possibly TRBD2 for D (5 bases). The sequencing used PBMCs, collected less than 750 days after intestinal transplantation. The sequence derives from a human patient who received an intestinal transplant, so some T cells may come from the graft donor. The CDR3 region has the DNA TGTGCCAGCAGTGAAGGGGGAGAAGAGACCCAGTACTTC. It codes for CASSEGGEETQYF.